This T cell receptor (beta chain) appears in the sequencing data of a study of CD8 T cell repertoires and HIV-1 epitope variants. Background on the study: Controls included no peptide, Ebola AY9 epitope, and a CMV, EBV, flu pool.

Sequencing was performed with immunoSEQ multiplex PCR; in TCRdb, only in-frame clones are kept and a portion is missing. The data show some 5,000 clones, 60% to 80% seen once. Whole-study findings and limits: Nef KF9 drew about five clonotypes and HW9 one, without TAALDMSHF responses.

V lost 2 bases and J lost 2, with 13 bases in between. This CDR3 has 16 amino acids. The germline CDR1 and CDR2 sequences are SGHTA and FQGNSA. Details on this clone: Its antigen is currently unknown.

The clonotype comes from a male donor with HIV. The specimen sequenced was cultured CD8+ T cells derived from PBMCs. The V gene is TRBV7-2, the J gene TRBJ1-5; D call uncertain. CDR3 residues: CASSLNGGLRNQPQHF. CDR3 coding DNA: TGTGCCAGCAGCTTAAATGGAGGGTTGCGCAATCAGCCCCAGCATTTT.